The 22 T cell receptor beta chains below come from one sample, sequenced in a study of early T cells in non-severe SARS-CoV-2 infection. TCRdb re-analysed the 5' RACE reads in MiXCR, keeping a single row per CDR3 protein. The data hold 63,000 or so distinct CDR3 sequences, with approximately 10% observed a single time. The sample in question was whole blood, obtained at baseline. The source of these receptors is an adult who was a healthcare worker with PCR-confirmed SARS-CoV-2 infection or an uninfected control (not recorded which).

In its sample, this clonotype was seen a few times. V is TRBV5-1 and J is TRBJ2-7, with 8 bases fitting TRBD2. Germline-derived CDR1 and CDR2 are SGHRS and YFSETQ. V shed 0 bases and J 3 bases; nucleotides not matched to a gene: 5. CDR3 length: 15 residues. The CDR3 sequence is CASSLVSGAIYEQYF. In DNA, the CDR3 is TGCGCCAGCAGCTTGGTTAGCGGGGCTATCTACGAGCAGTACTTC.

This clonotype was seen at least ten times. The CDR3 DNA reads TGTGCCAGCAGCTTGTGGACTAGCACAGGGGGGGAGTTCTTC. Translation: CASSLWTSTGGEFF. The chain uses TRBV7-2 and TRBJ2-1; D assignment may be TRBD1 or TRBD2 (8 bases each). Deletions cut 3 bases from V and 14 bases from J, with 20 bases between. The germline CDR1 and CDR2 sequences are SGHTA and FQGNSA. The length of the CDR3 is 14 residues.

The J gene is TRBJ1-4, the V gene TRBV7-2; no clear D gene. There are 13 residues in the CDR3. The germline V and J ends were trimmed by 5 bases and 8 bases, with 12 bases remaining between them. The germline CDR1 and CDR2 sequences are SGHTA and FQGNSA. The CDR3 sequence is CASSRSTEEKLFF. The CDR3 nucleotides read TGTGCCAGCAGCAGAAGTACGGAGGAAAAACTGTTTTTT.

This clonotype came up a few times. The chain links TRBV27 to TRBJ1-3, with D tentatively TRBD1 (6 bases). This CDR3 region has 15 residues. Trimming pared 2 bases from V and 2 bases from J, leaving 10 bases between. Germline-derived CDR1 and CDR2 are MNHEY and SMNVEV (reference sequence). CDR3 sequence: CASSLMGGAGNTIYF. DNA for the CDR3: TGTGCCAGCAGTTTAATGGGGGGCGCTGGAAACACCATATATTTT.

This clonotype came up a few times. For the CDR3, the DNA is TGCGCCAGCAGTCAATCGCAATCGGATTACAGGGGCGGCCCAAAGAAATCTATGAACACTGAAGCTTTCTTT. Translated: CASSQSQSDYRGGPKKSMNTEAFF. The chain links TRBV23-1 to TRBJ1-1, with 7 bases that match TRBD1. TRBV23-1 qualifies as an ORF whose function is uncertain. V shed 0 bases and J 0 bases; nucleotides not matched to a gene: 28. CDR3 length: 24 residues.

This clonotype appeared many times. The chain is built from TRBV1 and TRBJ2-3; TRBD2 reflects the table's D call only, with no check against the DNA. TRBV1 is tagged as a pseudogene. The CDR3 consists of 17 residues. The CDR3 loop is CTSSPRGRLDGTDTQYF. CDR3 DNA sequence: TGCACCAGCAGCCCCCGAGGGAGGCTTGACGGCACAGATACGCAGTATTTT.

This clonotype was recorded a few times. The chain uses TRBV29-1 and TRBJ2-1; D may match TRBD1 or TRBD2 (5 bases each). The V gene's germline CDR1 is SQVTM and CDR2 ANQGSEA. V was pared by 3 bases and J by 3 bases, with 12 bases between. This CDR3 is 14 amino acids long. CDR3 sequence (DNA): TGCAGCGTTGACGTGGGGGTTATCTACAATGAGCAGTTCTTC. It yields the protein CSVDVGVIYNEQFF.

This clonotype was observed at least ten times. The V gene is TRBV29-1, the J gene TRBJ2-5; tentative D call: TRBD2 (6 bases). Germline CDR1 SQVTM, CDR2 ANQGSEA. The V end was cut by 6 bases, the J end by 7 bases, with 18 bases between. CDR3 length: 13 amino acids. The CDR3 is CSVVEEGGATQYF. The CDR3 region has the DNA TGCAGCGTCGTTGAAGAGGGAGGTGCGACCCAGTACTTC.

The chain joins TRBV10-3 to TRBJ1-2; D possibly corresponds to TRBD1 (5 bases). Per the germline V gene, CDR1 is ENHRY and CDR2 is SYGVKD. This CDR3 is built from 14 residues. V was clipped by 3 bases and J by 4 bases, with 12 bases between them. The CDR3 loop reads CAISEAGPTYGYTF. CDR3 in DNA: TGTGCCATCAGTGAAGCGGGACCAACCTATGGCTACACCTTC.

There are many counts of this clonotype. V usage is TRBV15 and J usage is TRBJ2-1; 8 positions match TRBD2. The J segment lost 7 bases and the V segment lost 0 bases, leaving 8 bases of the junction unmatched. Germline CDR1 is LNHNV and CDR2 is YYDKDF (reference sequence). This CDR3 spans 16 amino acids. CDR3 DNA: TGTGCCACCAGCAGAGATGGGACTAGAAGGCAGAATGAGCAGTTCTTC. This encodes CATSRDGTRRQNEQFF.

The chain is built from TRBV5-1 and TRBJ2-7; TRBD2 is a possible D gene (7 bases). The CDR3 consists of 15 residues. Trimming removed 0 bases at V and 3 bases at J, with 13 bases between. Germline loops: CDR1 SGHRS, CDR2 YFSETQ. CDR3: CASSLGGGYNYEQYF. For the CDR3, the DNA is TGCGCCAGCAGCTTGGGCGGGGGCTATAACTACGAGCAGTACTTC.

About this clonotype itself: The DNA is left out, because the CDR3 cannot be placed on it with certainty; the CDR3 is given as TCRdb lists it. The V and J genes are TRBV6-6 and TRBJ2-5. From its first to its last residue, the CDR3 has 11 amino acids. Germline V lookup: CDR1 MNHNY, CDR2 SVGAGI (reference sequence). The CDR3 spells CASSSSETQYF.

V usage is TRBV3-1 and J usage is TRBJ2-3, with D perhaps matching TRBD2 (5 bases). Trimming pared 5 bases from V and 3 bases from J, leaving 18 bases between. This CDR3 comprises 16 residues. Per the germline V gene, CDR1 is LGHDT and CDR2 is YNNKEL (reference sequence). The CDR3 sequence is CASSSYHGIKTDTQYF. The CDR3 DNA follows: TGTGCCAGCAGCTCTTACCACGGGATTAAGACAGATACGCAGTATTTT.

In this sample, this clonotype turned up once. The V gene is TRBV5-8, the J gene TRBJ2-5; D unresolved. The germline V gene encodes CDR1 SGHTS and CDR2 YDEGEE. CDR3 length: 14 residues. V was cut by 4 bases and J by 5 bases, with 15 bases left in between. The CDR3 region has the DNA TGTGCCAGCAGCCGAGGATATAGAACGGAGACCCAGTACTTC. As protein: CASSRGYRTETQYF. Full variable domain (remainder filled in from reference TRBV5-8 and TRBJ2-5): EAGVTQSPTHLIKTRGQQATLRCSPISGHTSVYWYQQALGLGLQFLLWYDEGEERNRGNFPPRFSGRQFPNYSSELNVNALELEDSALYLCASSRGYRTETQYFGPGTRLLVL.

This chain joins TRBV12-3 or TRBV12-4 and TRBJ2-1; D remains unclear. V dropped 6 bases and J dropped 4 bases, with 10 bases sitting between them. The CDR3 length is 13 residues. The CDR3 region is CASSLRQYNEQFF. The CDR3 DNA follows: TGTGCCAGCAGCTTGAGACAATACAATGAGCAGTTCTTC.

This clonotype has just a few counts. The chain recombines TRBV6-4 with TRBJ2-1; possibly TRBD1 for D (6 bases). V lost 3 bases to trimming and J lost 6 bases, with 9 bases between them. CDR1 and CDR2 from the germline V gene are MRHNA and SNTAGT. The CDR3 length is 13 residues. CDR3 region: CASSEQGTNEQFF. Here the CDR3 DNA reads TGTGCCAGCAGTGAACAGGGTACCAATGAGCAGTTCTTC.

This clonotype has only a few counts. The gene calls are TRBV7-8 and TRBJ2-7; perhaps TRBD2 as D (6 bases). The germline V gene has CDR1 SGHVS and CDR2 FQNEAQ. The CDR3 is 14 amino acids. The V and J ends lost 1 base and 4 bases respectively, with 11 bases between them. The CDR3 DNA is TGTGCCAGCAGCTTAGGCCCGGGAGAATACGAGCAGTACTTC. It specifies CASSLGPGEYEQYF. The whole variable domain, filled in from reference TRBV7-8 and TRBJ2-7, reads GAGVSQSPRYKVAKRGQDVALRCDPISGHVSLFWYQQALGQGPEFLTYFQNEAQLDKSGLPSDRFFAERPEGSVSTLKIQRTQQEDSAVYLCASSLGPGEYEQYFGPGTRLTVT.

This clonotype was found many times. The rearrangement joins TRBV5-1 to TRBJ2-1, with 8 bases aligning to TRBD1. CDR1 SGHRS and CDR2 YFSETQ come from the germline V gene. The CDR3 spans 15 residues. Trimming removed 4 bases from V and 7 bases from J; junction bases left unmatched: 10. CDR3 nucleotides: TGCGCCAGCAGCAGCCAGGGGGCGAGTTCAAATGAGCAGTTCTTC. Residues: CASSSQGASSNEQFF.

This clonotype has more than one count but fewer than ten. V gene TRBV6-4 combines with J gene TRBJ1-1; D perhaps matches TRBD1 (5 bases). Trimming removed 6 bases at V and 7 bases at J, with 9 bases between. The CDR3 runs 11 residues. Germline V CDR1 and CDR2: MRHNA, SNTAGT. The CDR3 DNA reads TGTGCCAGCAGGGGACGGTATGAAGCTTTCTTT. Its protein product is CASRGRYEAFF.

The chain joins TRBV11-2 to TRBJ2-3, with D perhaps TRBD1 (6 bases). The ends were cut back, 5 bases at V and 2 bases at J, with 14 bases in the middle. Germline CDR1 is SGHAT and CDR2 is FQNNGV. There are 15 residues in the CDR3. The CDR3 loop reads CASSPRGGVTDTQYF. The CDR3 nucleotides read TGTGCCAGCAGCCCCCGAGGGGGAGTCACAGATACGCAGTATTTT.

This clonotype occurred many times. V usage is TRBV12-3 or TRBV12-4 and J usage is TRBJ2-3; the D gene is possibly TRBD2 (6 bases). V dropped 3 bases and J dropped 9 bases, with 16 bases sitting between them. This CDR3 region has 14 residues. Here the CDR3 reads CASSLAGPRGTQYF. DNA of the CDR3: TGTGCCAGCAGTTTGGCGGGGCCCCGAGGGACGCAGTATTTT.

The genes are TRBV5-1 and TRBJ2-7, with 7 bases lining up with TRBD1. Trimming at V came to 5 bases and at J to 2 bases, leaving 4 bases not matched to a gene. CDR3 length equals 13 residues. Germline V gene sequence: CDR1 SGHRS, CDR2 YFSETQ. The CDR3: CASRRTGTYEQYF. DNA of the CDR3: TGCGCCAGCAGGCGGACAGGTACCTACGAGCAGTACTTC.